The source of this T cell receptor (beta chain) is a study of T cell clonotyping in hematopoietic cell transplantation. Time point noted: recipient sample about 28 days before transplant, after cytoreduction. Libraries were prepared by immunoSEQ multiplex PCR; TCRdb keeps only in-frame clonotypes and omits some of them. The data show tens of thousands of clones, almost 97% seen once. This sample comprised peripheral blood mononuclear cells, obtained before stem cell transplant. The clonotype was recovered from a woman between 50 and 59 years old with acute myeloid leukemia. Some clones in this sample may be carry-over from other donors' samples.

The CDR3 nucleotides are TGTGCCAGCAGTTACCACCGGGACAGGGGAGACGAGCAGTACTTC. It codes for CASSYHRDRGDEQYF. The J gene is TRBJ2-7, the V gene TRBV6-5; 10 nucleotides align to TRBD1. The ends lost 2 bases at V and 5 bases at J; junction bases unmatched: 6. The germline V gene encodes CDR1 MNHEY and CDR2 SVGAGI. This CDR3 comprises 15 residues.